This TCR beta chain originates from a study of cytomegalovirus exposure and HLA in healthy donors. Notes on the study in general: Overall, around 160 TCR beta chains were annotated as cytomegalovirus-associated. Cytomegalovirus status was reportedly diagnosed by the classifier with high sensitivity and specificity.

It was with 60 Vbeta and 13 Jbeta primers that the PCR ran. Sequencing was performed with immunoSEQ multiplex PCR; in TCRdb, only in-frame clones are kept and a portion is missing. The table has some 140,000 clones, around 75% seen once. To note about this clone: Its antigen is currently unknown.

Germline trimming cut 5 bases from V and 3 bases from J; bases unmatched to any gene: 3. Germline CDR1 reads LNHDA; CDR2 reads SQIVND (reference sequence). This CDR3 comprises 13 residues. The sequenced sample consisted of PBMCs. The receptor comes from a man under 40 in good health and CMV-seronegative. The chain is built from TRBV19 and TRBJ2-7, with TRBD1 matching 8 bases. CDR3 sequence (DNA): TGTGCCAGTAGTGATGGACAGGGCTACGAGCAGTACTTC. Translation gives CASSDGQGYEQYF.